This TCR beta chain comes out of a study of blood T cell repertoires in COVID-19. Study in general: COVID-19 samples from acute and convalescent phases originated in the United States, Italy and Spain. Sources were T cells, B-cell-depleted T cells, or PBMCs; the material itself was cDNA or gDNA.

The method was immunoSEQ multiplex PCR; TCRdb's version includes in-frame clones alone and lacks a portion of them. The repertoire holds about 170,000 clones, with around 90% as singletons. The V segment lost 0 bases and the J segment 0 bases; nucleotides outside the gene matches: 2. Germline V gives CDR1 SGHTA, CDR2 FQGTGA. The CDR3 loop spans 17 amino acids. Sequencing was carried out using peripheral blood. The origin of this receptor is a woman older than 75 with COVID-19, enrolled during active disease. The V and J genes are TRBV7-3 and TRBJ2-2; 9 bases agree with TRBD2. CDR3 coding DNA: TGTGCCAGCAGCTTAACGGCGGGAGGGCCGAACACCGGGGAGCTGTTTTTT. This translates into CASSLTAGGPNTGELFF.